These 28 T cell receptor beta chains originate from one sample sequenced in a study of blood T cell repertoires in COVID-19. The method was immunoSEQ multiplex PCR; TCRdb's version includes in-frame clones alone and lacks a portion of them. Seen here are 55,000 to 95,000 clones, 81% observed once, and the top ten hold roughly 22%. The sequencing sample was made of peripheral blood. The source of these receptors is a woman in her 70s with acute or convalescent COVID-19.

J is TRBJ2-1 and V is TRBV10-2; TRBD2 matches at 11 bases. Losses at the gene ends were 0 bases for V and 5 bases for J; bases not matched to a gene: 3. This CDR3 region has 16 residues. CDR1 and CDR2 (germline): WSHSY, SAAADI. DNA for the CDR3: TGCGCCAGCAGTGAGTCTGGACTAGCGGGTAACAATGAGCAGTTCTTC. Translated: CASSESGLAGNNEQFF.

In its sample, this clone was seen once. The chain carries TRBV6-5 and TRBJ1-1; 7 bases map to TRBD1. Per the germline V gene, CDR1 is MNHEY and CDR2 is SVGAGI. This CDR3 spans 16 amino acids. V shed 0 bases and J 1 base; nucleotides not matched to a gene: 5. DNA for the CDR3: TGTGCCAGCAGTTACTCGAAGGGGGCGGGGAACACTGAAGCTTTCTTT. This codes for CASSYSKGAGNTEAFF.

The J gene is TRBJ1-1, the V gene TRBV6-5, with D perhaps TRBD1 (5 bases). CDR3 length equals 15 residues. Germline lookup yields CDR1 MNHEY and CDR2 SVGAGI. Trimming left V 6 bases short and J 1 base short, with 15 bases between. The DNA for the CDR3 is TGTGCCAGCAGGACGGACGGGACTGAGAACACTGAAGCTTTCTTT. It encodes CASRTDGTENTEAFF.

The gene calls are TRBV5-1 and TRBJ2-7, with a weak D call TRBD2 (6 bases). Germline CDR1 reads SGHRS; CDR2 reads YFSETQ. The CDR3 extends over 14 amino acids. V lost 2 bases and J 4 bases, leaving 13 bases between the germline ends. The DNA for the CDR3 is TGCGCCAGCAGCTTCCAGGGAGGACGATACGAGCAGTACTTC. The encoded protein is CASSFQGGRYEQYF.

This clone was observed a few times. The chain recombines TRBV30 with TRBJ1-3; 7 bases agree with TRBD1. Germline assignment: CDR1 GTSNPN and CDR2 SVGIG (reference sequence). V lost 0 bases and J lost 1; bases outside the gene matches: 9. The CDR3 has 17 amino acids. The CDR3 DNA is TGTGCCTGGAGTGTAAACAGGGGTAGGCCTTCTGGAAACACCATATATTTT. Amino acid sequence: CAWSVNRGRPSGNTIYF.

The chain uses TRBV5-1 and TRBJ2-7; the match to TRBD2 covers 7 bases. With 4 bases clipped from V and 4 bases from J, the junction kept 2 bases outside the gene matches. Germline-derived CDR1 and CDR2 are SGHRS and YFSETQ. CDR3 length: 12 amino acids. The CDR3 loop reads CASSRTSYEQYF. In nucleotides, the CDR3 is TGCGCCAGCAGCCGGACTAGTTACGAGCAGTACTTC.

The V gene is TRBV19, the J gene TRBJ2-1; 11 bases match TRBD2. The CDR3 has 14 amino acids. From germline, CDR1 is LNHDA and CDR2 SQIVND (reference sequence). The CDR3 loop is CAPPTSGAYNEQFF. The CDR3 coding sequence is TGTGCACCCCCGACTAGCGGGGCCTACAATGAGCAGTTCTTC.

The gene calls are TRBV2 and TRBJ1-5, with 7 positions matching TRBD1. The CDR3 covers 17 residues. Per germline, CDR1 SNHLY and CDR2 FYNNEI. Trimming removed 8 bases from V and 4 bases from J; junction bases left unmatched: 17. This CDR3 is CASEPSQRQGQNQPQHF. CDR3 nucleotides: TGTGCCAGCGAGCCCTCTCAACGACAGGGCCAAAATCAGCCCCAGCATTTT.

This clone was observed a handful of times. The rearrangement links TRBV7-9 to TRBJ1-2; weak D call: TRBD1 (5 bases). This CDR3 is built from 17 residues. Trimming shortened V by 1 base and J by 3 bases, and 18 bases separated the two germline ends. Per germline, CDR1 SEHNR and CDR2 FQNEAQ (reference sequence). The CDR3 coding sequence is TGTGCCAGCAGCTTAGGAGGTCGGGCAGGGTTATACTATGGCTACACCTTC. Translated: CASSLGGRAGLYYGYTF.

The chain carries TRBV7-8 and TRBJ1-1; possibly TRBD1 for D (6 bases). V lost 5 bases to trimming and J lost 7 bases, with 17 bases between them. Germline loops: CDR1 SGHVS, CDR2 FQNEAQ. This CDR3 is 14 amino acids long. CDR3 amino acids: CASSPRGSYGEAFF. Written as DNA, the CDR3 is TGTGCCAGCAGCCCGAGGGGGAGCTACGGTGAAGCTTTCTTT.

This clone has just one count. The chain combines TRBV14 with TRBJ2-5, with 12 bases lining up with TRBD2. Per germline, CDR1 SGHDN and CDR2 FVKESK. Trimming took 4 bases from V and 4 from J; bases not matched to a gene: 4. The CDR3 is 15 residues long. CDR3 protein: CASSPQGLAGETQYF. In nucleotides, the CDR3 is TGTGCCAGCAGCCCTCAGGGACTAGCGGGAGAGACCCAGTACTTC.

The chain links TRBV5-1 to TRBJ2-2; TRBD2 matches 13 bases. Trimming cost V 2 bases and J 5 bases; bases outside gene matches: 6. CDR3 length: 17 amino acids. CDR1 and CDR2 (germline): SGHRS, YFSETQ. The CDR3 region has the DNA TGCGCCAGCAGCTTACTAGCGGGAGGGCCTAGGACCGGGGAGCTGTTTTTT. Protein: CASSLLAGGPRTGELFF.

The J gene is TRBJ1-1, the V gene TRBV28; no firm D call. Trimming shortened V by 3 bases and J by 2 bases, and 13 bases separated the two germline ends. This CDR3 region has 15 residues. CDR1 MDHEN and CDR2 SYDVKM come from the germline V gene. This chain's CDR3 is CASSFIGRSNTEAFF. The DNA for the CDR3 is TGTGCCAGCAGTTTTATCGGTCGGAGTAACACTGAAGCTTTCTTT.

This clone was counted a single time. The gene calls are TRBV5-1 and TRBJ2-1; a weak D match, TRBD1 (6 bases). Deletions cut 3 bases from V and 5 bases from J, with 12 bases between. The CDR3 is 14 amino acids. Germline lookup yields CDR1 SGHRS and CDR2 YFSETQ. In DNA form, the CDR3 reads TGCGCCAGCAGCTCCGGACAGCCCGACAATGAGCAGTTCTTC. Translating gives CASSSGQPDNEQFF. Full variable domain (remainder filled in from reference TRBV5-1 and TRBJ2-1): KAGVTQTPRYLIKTRGQQVTLSCSPISGHRSVSWYQQTPGQGLQFLFEYFSETQRNKGNFPGRFSGRQFSNSRSEMNVSTLELGDSALYLCASSSGQPDNEQFFGPGTRLTVL.

J is TRBJ1-1 and V is TRBV18; no clear D. This CDR3 has 13 residues. Trimming removed 2 bases from V and 7 bases from J, with 11 bases in between. The germline gives CDR1 KGHSH, CDR2 LQKENI. Written as DNA, the CDR3 is TGTGCCAGCTCACCAATGCAGACTAATGAAGCTTTCTTT. Encoded protein: CASSPMQTNEAFF.

The gene calls are TRBV3-1 (or the pseudogene TRBV3-2) and TRBJ2-1, with 12 bases lining up with TRBD2. The junction had 11 bases not matched to a gene; V was cut back by 4 bases and J by 10 bases. This CDR3 contains 16 residues. CDR1 and CDR2 (germline): LGHDT, YNNKEL (reference sequence). In DNA, the CDR3 is TGTGCCAGCAGCCGAGGGGCTAGCGGGAGGGCATGGGAGCAGTTCTTC. Protein sequence: CASSRGASGRAWEQFF.

V is TRBV5-1 and J is TRBJ2-1; 8 nucleotides match TRBD2. CDR3 length: 16 amino acids. V lost 1 base to trimming and J lost 4 bases; unmatched junction nucleotides: 7. Germline V CDR1 and CDR2: SGHRS, YFSETQ. The chain's CDR3 is CASSLRTSPNYNEQFF. CDR3 bases: TGCGCCAGCAGCTTGCGGACTAGCCCTAATTACAATGAGCAGTTCTTC.

Worth noting for this clone: The same CDR3 arises from other DNA sequences in this sample as well. This chain joins TRBV18 and TRBJ1-5; the D gene is possibly TRBD1 (5 bases). CDR1 is KGHSH and CDR2 is LQKENI in the germline V gene. V shed 2 bases and J shed 4 bases, with 9 bases lying between them. This CDR3 comprises 14 residues. For the CDR3, the DNA is TGTGCCAGCTCACCAGGCGCAGGGAATCAGCCCCAGCATTTT. Its protein product is CASSPGAGNQPQHF.

The chain employs TRBV7-9 and TRBJ2-7; 8 bases are a match to TRBD2. The germline gives CDR1 SEHNR, CDR2 FQNEAQ (reference sequence). CDR3 length equals 15 residues. V trimming: 5 bases; J trimming: 9 bases; junction bases outside the gene matches: 15. The CDR3 nucleotides read TGTGCCAGCAGCCCGAGTAGCGGGGCCCTACGAGGGCAGTACTTC. Amino acids: CASSPSSGALRGQYF.

The rearrangement joins TRBV7-2 to TRBJ2-1, with 10 bases aligning to TRBD2. Germline V gene data show CDR1 as SGHTA and CDR2 as FQGNSA. V gave up 3 bases and J gave up 4 bases; unmatched junction bases: 3. The CDR3 extends over 15 amino acids. CDR3 nucleotide sequence: TGTGCCAGCAGCTTCAGGACTAGCGGATACAATGAGCAGTTCTTC. Its translation: CASSFRTSGYNEQFF.

The chain links TRBV6-1 to TRBJ2-7; 14 bases fit TRBD2. The length of the CDR3 is 15 residues. Germline loops: CDR1 MNHNS, CDR2 SASEGT. The ends lost 7 bases at V and 3 bases at J; junction bases unmatched: 5. Written as DNA, the CDR3 is TGTGCCAGCACCGGGACTAGCGGGAGAAACTACGAGCAGTACTTC. Amino acids: CASTGTSGRNYEQYF.

V and J are TRBV12-1 and TRBJ2-2; no check of the table's D call, TRBD2, against the DNA was made. TRBV12-1 is a known pseudogene. The CDR3 totals 18 residues. CDR3 residues: CASSNGLAGGQNTGELFF. The DNA of the CDR3 is TGTGCCAGCAGCAACGGACTAGCGGGAGGACAAAACACCGGGGAGCTGTTTTTT.

The chain joins TRBV18 to TRBJ2-7; TRBD2 matches at 10 bases. With V trimmed by 8 bases and J by 3 bases, 7 bases remained unmatched. CDR3 length equals 14 residues. Germline CDR1 reads KGHSH; CDR2 reads LQKENI. The CDR3, as DNA: TGTGCCAGCACCTCGGCTAGCGGGGGCTACGAGCAGTACTTC. It specifies CASTSASGGYEQYF.

This clone was detected a few times. The chain couples TRBV28 to TRBJ2-7; 7 bases map to TRBD2. Trimming at V came to 6 bases and at J to 3 bases, leaving 17 bases not matched to a gene. The CDR3 is made up of 17 amino acids. Per germline, CDR1 MDHEN and CDR2 SYDVKM. The CDR3 DNA reads TGTGCCAGCAGCTCGCCGACTAGCATTCCCTTCGGCTACGAGCAGTACTTC. This gives the protein CASSSPTSIPFGYEQYF.

This clone appeared a few times. The CDR3 coding sequence is TGTGCCTGGAGTTTAACGGGGATGCTACAATCTGAGCAGTTCTTC. This gives the protein CAWSLTGMLQSEQFF. J is TRBJ2-1 and V is TRBV30, with D maybe TRBD2 (5 bases). The CDR3 contains 15 residues. Trimming removed 2 bases at V and 9 bases at J, with 20 bases between. CDR1 is GTSNPN and CDR2 is SVGIG in the germline V gene (reference sequence).

This clone was observed a few times. This chain connects TRBV28 to TRBJ2-7; 9 positions agree with TRBD2. CDR1 and CDR2 from the germline V gene are MDHEN and SYDVKM. J lost 1 base, V lost 8 bases, and 9 bases had no gene match. This CDR3 has 15 amino acids. CDR3 residues: CASGTTSGFSYEQYF. CDR3 DNA: TGTGCCAGCGGCACCACTAGCGGGTTTTCCTACGAGCAGTACTTC.

This clone was counted a single time. CDR3: CASTPRQGLEQYF. In DNA form, the CDR3 reads TGCGCCAGCACCCCCAGACAGGGGCTCGAGCAGTACTTC. This chain connects TRBV5-1 to TRBJ2-7; 8 nucleotides agree with TRBD1. The germline gives CDR1 SGHRS, CDR2 YFSETQ. With V trimmed by 6 bases and J by 6 bases, 8 bases remained unmatched. The CDR3 is made up of 13 amino acids. Together with reference TRBV5-1 and TRBJ2-7, the CDR3 gives the full variable domain: KAGVTQTPRYLIKTRGQQVTLSCSPISGHRSVSWYQQTPGQGLQFLFEYFSETQRNKGNFPGRFSGRQFSNSRSEMNVSTLELGDSALYLCASTPRQGLEQYFGPGTRLTVT.

This clone has a single count. The CDR3 loop reads CASSDSRRSLDYEQYF. Here the CDR3 DNA reads TGTGCCAGCAGTGACTCGAGGAGGTCCCTCGACTACGAGCAGTACTTC. This chain connects TRBV6-4 to TRBJ2-7; D is perhaps TRBD2 (5 bases). This CDR3 has 16 amino acids. Trimming left V 0 bases short and J 3 bases short, with 15 bases between. Germline CDR1 and CDR2: MRHNA and SNTAGT.